The 25 T cell receptor beta chains below come from one sample, sequenced in a study of beta chain features in type 1 diabetes. Reverse transcription of all isolated RNA meant that expressed TCRB transcripts were sequenced. The repertoire was sequenced with immunoSEQ multiplex PCR; TCRdb's copy has only in-frame clones and lacks some. The sample yields 110,000 to 150,000 clones, around a tenth seen once. The sequencing input was central memory CD4+ T cells from blood. The receptor source for this set is a man between 18 and 35 years old in good health.

The chain has TRBV5-1 and TRBJ2-7, with 12 bases matching TRBD1. V lost 4 bases and J lost 7; bases outside the gene matches: 9. Germline values: CDR1 SGHRS, CDR2 YFSETQ. This CDR3 spans 15 amino acids. The CDR3 DNA follows: TGCGCCAGCAGCCCCCGGGACAGGGGGCTTTGGGAGCAGTACTTC. This gives the protein CASSPRDRGLWEQYF.

This clone was found many times. This rearrangement joins TRBV2 to TRBJ2-7; no reliable D call. The ends were cut back, 7 bases at V and 2 bases at J, with 6 bases in the middle. The length of the CDR3 is 11 residues. Germline assignment: CDR1 SNHLY and CDR2 FYNNEI. This CDR3 is CASNPAYEQYF. CDR3 coding DNA: TGTGCCAGCAACCCAGCCTACGAGCAGTACTTC.

The rearrangement uses TRBV5-1 and TRBJ2-2; 8 bases align to TRBD1. The CDR3 is 14 residues long. Germline-derived CDR1 and CDR2 are SGHRS and YFSETQ. V trimming: 4 bases; J trimming: 3 bases; junction bases outside the gene matches: 2. The CDR3 DNA reads TGCGCCAGCAGCCTGGACAGGGACACCGGGGAGCTGTTTTTT. Translating gives CASSLDRDTGELFF.

The chain joins TRBV2 to TRBJ2-2; possibly TRBD2 for D (6 bases). In germline, CDR1 is SNHLY, CDR2 FYNNEI. V was trimmed by 5 bases and J by 8 bases, leaving 15 bases between them. The CDR3 runs to 14 residues. CDR3 nucleotide sequence: TGTGCCAGCAGTTCGAGAAGGGGAGGAGGGGAGCTGTTTTTT. It is translated as CASSSRRGGGELFF.

This clone was recorded many times. The rearrangement links TRBV7-9 to TRBJ1-6; 7 bases are shared with TRBD1. The CDR3 loop spans 14 amino acids. Trimming removed 5 bases from V and 6 bases from J; junction bases left unmatched: 4. Germline V lookup: CDR1 SEHNR, CDR2 FQNEAQ (reference sequence). This chain's CDR3 is CASSPGGGNSPLHF. The DNA for the CDR3 is TGTGCCAGCAGCCCAGGGGGTGGTAATTCACCCCTCCACTTT.

This chain connects TRBV5-4 to TRBJ1-4, with 7 bases identical to TRBD1. In germline, CDR1 is SGHNT, CDR2 YYREEE (reference sequence). V gave up 4 bases and J gave up 8 bases; unmatched junction bases: 8. The CDR3 length is 14 residues. CDR3 coding DNA: TGTGCCAGCAGCATAGCCGACAGGGTGGAAAAACTGTTTTTT. Protein product: CASSIADRVEKLFF.

This clone was recorded a few times. The rearrangement uses TRBV7-2 and TRBJ2-1, with a tentative D call TRBD2 (6 bases). CDR3 size: 14 residues. V was pared by 3 bases and J by 8 bases, with 14 bases between. Per germline, CDR1 SGHTA and CDR2 FQGNSA. CDR3 nucleotides: TGTGCCAGCAGCTTGGGTCGGGGGAAACATGAGCAGTTCTTC. It is translated as CASSLGRGKHEQFF.

The chain has TRBV28 and TRBJ2-7; D perhaps matches TRBD2 (6 bases). Trimming removed 8 bases from V and 6 bases from J, with 14 bases in between. Per germline, CDR1 MDHEN and CDR2 SYDVKM. The CDR3 spans 12 residues. This CDR3 is CASARRGTEQYF. DNA for the CDR3: TGTGCCAGCGCTAGGAGGGGCACCGAGCAGTACTTC.

This clone occurred a few times. The rearrangement joins TRBV4-1 to TRBJ2-3; 7 nucleotides align to TRBD2. Germline V gives CDR1 MGHRA, CDR2 YSYEKL. This CDR3 contains 13 residues. V trimming: 2 bases; J trimming: 11 bases; junction bases outside the gene matches: 7. As DNA, the CDR3 is TGCGCCAGCAGCCAAAACCTAGCGGCTCGGCAGTATTTT. Translated: CASSQNLAARQYF.

The J gene is TRBJ1-1, the V gene TRBV6-6; 9 bases line up with TRBD1. CDR3 size: 13 residues. The trim removed 6 bases at V and 4 bases at J, leaving 3 bases unmatched. CDR1 MNHNY and CDR2 SVGAGI come from the germline V gene (reference sequence). The CDR3 DNA reads as TGTGCCAGCAGACTGACAGGGGGCACTGAAGCTTTCTTT. Its translation: CASRLTGGTEAFF.

This clone was observed a few times. The V gene is TRBV5-6, the J gene TRBJ2-2; maybe TRBD1 (6 bases). This CDR3 is 15 amino acids long. Trimming shortened V by 2 bases and J by 0 bases, and 8 bases separated the two germline ends. Germline CDR1 is SGHDT and CDR2 is YYEEEE. The CDR3 nucleotides are TGTGCCAGCAGCTTTGGACAGCCGAACACCGGGGAGCTGTTTTTT. Protein: CASSFGQPNTGELFF. The whole variable domain, remainder taken from reference TRBV5-6 and TRBJ2-2, is DAGVTQSPTHLIKTRGQQVTLRCSPKSGHDTVSWYQQALGQGPQFIFQYYEEEERQRGNFPDRFSGHQFPNYSSELNVNALLLGDSALYLCASSFGQPNTGELFFGEGSRLTVL.

The chain recombines TRBV25-1 with TRBJ1-5; D unresolved. The CDR3 totals 14 residues. V was clipped by 1 base and J by 5 bases, with 9 bases between them. Germline V CDR1 and CDR2: MGHDK, SYGVNS. CDR3 in amino acids: CASSESGSYQPQHF. In nucleotides, the CDR3 is TGTGCCAGCAGTGAATCCGGGAGTTATCAGCCCCAGCATTTT.

V gene TRBV6-5 combines with J gene TRBJ1-2, with D perhaps TRBD1 (6 bases). Germline loops: CDR1 MNHEY, CDR2 SVGAGI. With 9 bases removed from V and 7 bases from J, the gap between germline ends came to 18 bases. The CDR3 spans 13 residues. CDR3 in DNA: TGTGCCAGTTATGAGACAGGATACGGTGGCTACACCTTC. Protein product: CASYETGYGGYTF.

In its sample, this clone was seen a few times. The V call is TRBV14, the J call TRBJ2-5; unclear D gene. Trimming cost V 3 bases and J 0 bases, with 17 bases left between them. Germline loops: CDR1 SGHDN, CDR2 FVKESK. The CDR3 runs to 17 residues. CDR3 amino acids: CASSHKRFHEYQETQYF. The CDR3, as DNA: TGTGCCAGCAGCCACAAGAGGTTCCACGAGTACCAAGAGACCCAGTACTTC.

This clone was seen a handful of times. The chain is built from TRBV30 and TRBJ1-5, with TRBD1 identical over 9 bases. The germline V gene encodes CDR1 GTSNPN and CDR2 SVGIG (reference sequence). The CDR3 totals 13 residues. Unmatched junction bases numbered 4, after V lost 5 bases and J lost 5 bases. The CDR3 region is CAWAGQGDQPQHF. The DNA for the CDR3 is TGTGCCTGGGCGGGACAGGGAGATCAGCCCCAGCATTTT.

The genes are TRBV2 and TRBJ2-4; TRBD2 aligns across 8 bases. After removal of 7 bases from V and 1 base from J, the junction contained 6 bases not matched to a gene. The CDR3 sequence is 15 residues long. CDR1 is SNHLY and CDR2 is FYNNEI in the germline V gene. The CDR3 loop is CASKFGGAAKNIQYF. The CDR3 region has the DNA TGTGCCAGCAAGTTCGGGGGGGCCGCCAAAAACATTCAGTACTTC.

This clone was seen a handful of times. V is TRBV7-9 and J is TRBJ2-5; TRBD1 might be the D (5 bases). This CDR3 region has 16 residues. The V gene's germline CDR1 is SEHNR and CDR2 FQNEAQ (reference sequence). Trimming shortened V by 3 bases and J by 6 bases, and 20 bases separated the two germline ends. The CDR3: CASSFQGQGERKTQYF. The CDR3 bases are TGTGCCAGCAGCTTCCAGGGTCAGGGTGAGCGAAAGACCCAGTACTTC.

The chain uses TRBV14 and TRBJ2-7; 7 bases align to TRBD1. The CDR3 consists of 14 residues. V shed 4 bases and J 2 bases; nucleotides not matched to a gene: 5. Germline V lookup: CDR1 SGHDN, CDR2 FVKESK. In DNA, the CDR3 is TGTGCCAGCAGCCGTTCGGGACAGCCCTACGAGCAGTACTTC. Translating gives CASSRSGQPYEQYF. Complete variable domain (other parts from reference TRBV14 and TRBJ2-7): EAGVTQFPSHSVIEKGQTVTLRCDPISGHDNLYWYRRVMGKEIKFLLHFVKESKQDESGMPNNRFLAERTGGTYSTLKVQPAELEDSGVYFCASSRSGQPYEQYFGPGTRLTVT.

This clone was observed many times. The chain carries TRBV5-6 and TRBJ2-1; D remains ambiguous. Per germline, CDR1 SGHDT and CDR2 YYEEEE. The ends were cut back, 4 bases at V and 6 bases at J, with 5 bases in the middle. The CDR3 runs 11 residues. The DNA of the CDR3 is TGTGCCAGCAGCCTCGGCAATGAGCAGTTCTTC. This sequence encodes CASSLGNEQFF.

This clone has only a few counts. The rearrangement uses TRBV5-4 and TRBJ2-5, with 9 positions matching TRBD1. The CDR3 is 14 residues long. J was trimmed by 5 bases and V by 4 bases; bases with no gene match: 6. CDR1 SGHNT and CDR2 YYREEE come from the germline V gene (reference sequence). The CDR3 region has the DNA TGTGCCAGCAGCAAACAGGGGGCGGTGGAGACCCAGTACTTC. Amino acid sequence: CASSKQGAVETQYF.

This clone was counted only a few times. Written as DNA, the CDR3 is TGCGCCAGCAGCCAAGGGACTACGGGTCCTAATTCACCCCTCCACTTT. It encodes CASSQGTTGPNSPLHF. The genes are TRBV4-3 and TRBJ1-6; D remains unclear. CDR3 size: 16 residues. Trimming shortened V by 1 base and J by 6 bases, and 13 bases separated the two germline ends. Germline CDR1 and CDR2: LGHNA and YSLEER.

This CDR3 reads CASSSGQGAGEQYF. CDR3 in DNA: TGTGCCAGCAGCTCTGGACAGGGGGCGGGCGAGCAGTACTTC. This chain joins TRBV11-2 and TRBJ2-7, with 11 bases aligning to TRBD1. The germline V gene has CDR1 SGHAT and CDR2 FQNNGV. Trimming removed 4 bases from V and 6 bases from J; junction bases left unmatched: 5. The CDR3 is made up of 14 amino acids. Looking up the rest from reference TRBV11-2 and TRBJ2-7 gives the full variable domain: EAGVAQSPRYKIIEKRQSVAFWCNPISGHATLYWYQQILGQGPKLLIQFQNNGVVDDSQLPKDRFSAERLKGVDSTLKIQPAKLEDSAVYLCASSSGQGAGEQYFGPGTRLTVT.

This clone was counted a few times. J is TRBJ2-1 and V is TRBV6-1; D perhaps matches TRBD2 (6 bases). Trimming removed 1 base from V and 10 bases from J, with 11 bases in between. This CDR3 has 13 residues. CDR1 is MNHNS and CDR2 is SASEGT in the germline V gene. CDR3 in amino acids: CASSEGPGSEQFF. The DNA of the CDR3 is TGTGCCAGCAGTGAAGGACCCGGGAGCGAGCAGTTCTTC.

The sample holds a few counts of this clone. Distinct nucleotide sequences in the sample also encode this CDR3. The chain carries TRBV5-1 and TRBJ2-5, with 15 bases matching TRBD2. From germline, CDR1 is SGHRS and CDR2 YFSETQ. CDR3 length: 16 amino acids. Unmatched junction bases numbered 2, after V lost 0 bases and J lost 5 bases. CDR3 DNA: TGCGCCAGCAGCTTGGCCGGGACTAGCGGGGGGGAGACCCAGTACTTC. It yields the protein CASSLAGTSGGETQYF.

The chain uses TRBV6-5 and TRBJ1-4, with D unresolved. Trimming took off 2 bases at V and 7 bases at J, with 11 bases between the two ends. Germline-derived CDR1 and CDR2 are MNHEY and SVGAGI. The CDR3 extends over 14 amino acids. CDR3 amino acids: CASSYGSLGEKLFF. In DNA form, the CDR3 reads TGTGCCAGCAGTTACGGTAGCCTCGGTGAAAAACTGTTTTTT.